This TCR beta chain is from a study of blood T cell repertoires in COVID-19. The overall study: From T cells, B-cell-depleted T cells, or PBMCs came the material, which was cDNA or gDNA.

In the study's own analysis: From reference gene primer amplification, estimates of nucleated cell counts were derived. The data were produced by immunoSEQ multiplex PCR, yet TCRdb's version contains in-frame clones alone and is incomplete. V and J calls and clone size are as listed in that table; D and trimming were resolved from the DNA. The profile shows 140,000 to 150,000 clones, roughly 90% of them singletons. Individuals aged roughly 18 to 95 years were recruited from around 22 US areas. Sequences were obtained from PBMCs or T cells enriched from blood (not recorded which). The receptor comes from a woman in her forties who had been exposed to COVID-19.

In DNA form, the CDR3 reads TGTGCCAGCAGCTCGGGGACAGCAAACGACTATGGCTACACCTTC. It codes for CASSSGTANDYGYTF. V is TRBV5-5 and J is TRBJ1-2, with 7 bases fitting TRBD1. This CDR3 spans 15 amino acids. Germline loops: CDR1 SGHKS, CDR2 YYEKEE (reference sequence). With 3 bases clipped from V and 3 bases from J, the junction kept 8 bases outside the gene matches.